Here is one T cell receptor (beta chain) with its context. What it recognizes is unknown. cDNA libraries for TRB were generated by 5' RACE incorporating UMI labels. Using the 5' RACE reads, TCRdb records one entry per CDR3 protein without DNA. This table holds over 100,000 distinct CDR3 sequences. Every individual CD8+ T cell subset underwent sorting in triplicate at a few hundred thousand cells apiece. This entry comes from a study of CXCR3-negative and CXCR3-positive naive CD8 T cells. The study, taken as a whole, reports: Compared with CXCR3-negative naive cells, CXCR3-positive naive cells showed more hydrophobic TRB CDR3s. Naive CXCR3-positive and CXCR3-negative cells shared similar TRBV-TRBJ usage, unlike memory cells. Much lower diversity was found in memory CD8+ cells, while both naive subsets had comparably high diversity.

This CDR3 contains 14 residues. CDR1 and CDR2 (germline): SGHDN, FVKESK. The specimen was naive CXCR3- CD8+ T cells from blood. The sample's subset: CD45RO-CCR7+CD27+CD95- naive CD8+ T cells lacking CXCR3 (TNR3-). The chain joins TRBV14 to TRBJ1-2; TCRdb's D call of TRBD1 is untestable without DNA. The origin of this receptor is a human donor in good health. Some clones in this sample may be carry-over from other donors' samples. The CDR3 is CASSQTTGIYGYTF. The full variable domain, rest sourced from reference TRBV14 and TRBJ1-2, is EAGVTQFPSHSVIEKGQTVTLRCDPISGHDNLYWYRRVMGKEIKFLLHFVKESKQDESGMPNNRFLAERTGGTYSTLKVQPAELEDSGVYFCASSQTTGIYGYTFGSGTRLTVV.